This T cell receptor (beta chain) was sequenced during a study of cytomegalovirus exposure and HLA in healthy donors. Findings and caveats of the study: Association of a missense DCLRE1C variant with TCR beta V- and J-gene trimming was reported in a later analysis. Of the V segments, some could not be distinguished, including TRBV6-2 and TRBV6-3, and were excluded. The likely explanation for a cluster of highly shared sequence variants was sequencing artifact. TCR beta sequences numbering more than 15,000 were associated with HLA alleles at 0.05 false discovery rate in a later analysis.

CDR1 is SGHKS, CDR2 YYEKEE, per germline (reference sequence). V dropped 3 bases and J dropped 7; count of bases not matched to a gene: 10. The CDR3 totals 14 residues. PCR primers comprised 60 Vbeta and 13 Jbeta primers. The protocol was immunoSEQ multiplex PCR, while the TCRdb copy is restricted to in-frame clones and leaves out a portion. The table lists about 95,000 clones, 82% of them singletons, with nearly 3.5% in the top ten. As concerns this clone: Its antigen is unknown.

Material for sequencing was PBMCs. The gene calls are TRBV5-5 and TRBJ2-7; 7 nucleotides match TRBD2. This clonotype originated in a man aged 30-40 years in good health and CMV-seropositive. CDR3 in amino acids: CASSWGGGEGEQYF. CDR3 in DNA: TGTGCCAGCAGCTGGGGGGGTGGGGAAGGGGAGCAGTACTTC.